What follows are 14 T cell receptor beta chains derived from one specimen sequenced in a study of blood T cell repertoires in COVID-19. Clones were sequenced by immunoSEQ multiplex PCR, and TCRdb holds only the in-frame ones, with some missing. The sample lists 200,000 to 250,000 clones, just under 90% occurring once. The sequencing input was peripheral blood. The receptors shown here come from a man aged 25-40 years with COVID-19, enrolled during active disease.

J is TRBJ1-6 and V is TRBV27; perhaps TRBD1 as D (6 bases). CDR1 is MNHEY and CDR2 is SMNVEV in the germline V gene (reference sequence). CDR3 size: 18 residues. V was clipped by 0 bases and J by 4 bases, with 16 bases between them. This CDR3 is CASSLSIPDRLYNSPLHF. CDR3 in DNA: TGTGCCAGCAGTTTATCGATCCCGGACAGATTGTATAATTCACCCCTCCACTTT.

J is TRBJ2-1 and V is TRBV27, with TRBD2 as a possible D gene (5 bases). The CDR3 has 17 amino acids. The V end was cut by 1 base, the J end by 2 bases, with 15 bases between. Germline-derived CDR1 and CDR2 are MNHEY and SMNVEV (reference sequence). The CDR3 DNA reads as TGTGCCAGCAGTTTATACACGACGCGGGCGACCTACAATGAGCAGTTCTTC. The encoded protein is CASSLYTTRATYNEQFF.

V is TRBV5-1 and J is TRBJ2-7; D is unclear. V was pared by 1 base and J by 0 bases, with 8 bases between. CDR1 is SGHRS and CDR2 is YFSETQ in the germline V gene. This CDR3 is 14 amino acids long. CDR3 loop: CASSLFPSSYEQYF. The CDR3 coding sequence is TGCGCCAGCAGCTTGTTCCCGAGCTCCTACGAGCAGTACTTC.

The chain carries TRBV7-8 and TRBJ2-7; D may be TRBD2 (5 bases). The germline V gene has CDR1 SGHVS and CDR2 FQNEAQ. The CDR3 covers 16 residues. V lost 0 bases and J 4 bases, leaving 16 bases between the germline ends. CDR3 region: CASSLAQPTIEYEQYF. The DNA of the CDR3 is TGTGCCAGCAGCTTAGCGCAACCGACTATCGAATACGAGCAGTACTTC. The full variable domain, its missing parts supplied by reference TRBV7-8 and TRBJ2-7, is GAGVSQSPRYKVAKRGQDVALRCDPISGHVSLFWYQQALGQGPEFLTYFQNEAQLDKSGLPSDRFFAERPEGSVSTLKIQRTQQEDSAVYLCASSLAQPTIEYEQYFGPGTRLTVT.

The CDR3 DNA sequence: TGTGCCAGCAGCTTCGGGTGGGAGGGAGGCAATGAGCAGTTCTTC. Amino acid sequence: CASSFGWEGGNEQFF. This chain connects TRBV7-9 to TRBJ2-1; 7 positions agree with TRBD2. The germline V gene encodes CDR1 SEHNR and CDR2 FQNEAQ (reference sequence). The CDR3 extends over 15 amino acids. V was pared by 3 bases and J by 6 bases, with 8 bases of the junction left unmatched.

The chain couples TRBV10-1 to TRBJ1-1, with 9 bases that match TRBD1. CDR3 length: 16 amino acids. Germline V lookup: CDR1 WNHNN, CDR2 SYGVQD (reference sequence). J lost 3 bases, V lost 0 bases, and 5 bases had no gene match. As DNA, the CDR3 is TGCGCCAGCAGTGAGTCTACTGGACAGGGGTACACTGAAGCTTTCTTT. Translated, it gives CASSESTGQGYTEAFF.

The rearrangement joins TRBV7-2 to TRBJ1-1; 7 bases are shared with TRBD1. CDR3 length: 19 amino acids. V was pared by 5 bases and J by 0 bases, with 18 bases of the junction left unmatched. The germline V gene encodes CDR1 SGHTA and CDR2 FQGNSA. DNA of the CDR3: TGTGCCAGCAGCCCGCCCCTTACAGGGGTAGATTGGATGAACACTGAAGCTTTCTTT. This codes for CASSPPLTGVDWMNTEAFF.

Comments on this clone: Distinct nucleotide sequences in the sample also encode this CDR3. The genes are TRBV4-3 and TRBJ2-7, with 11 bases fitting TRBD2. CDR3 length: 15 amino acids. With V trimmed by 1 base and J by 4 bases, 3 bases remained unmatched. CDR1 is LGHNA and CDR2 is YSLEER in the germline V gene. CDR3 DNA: TGCGCCAGCAGCCAAGCTACTAGCGGGAGTTACGAGCAGTACTTC. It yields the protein CASSQATSGSYEQYF.

CDR3 DNA: TGTGCCAGCAGTCCTCCCGGGGGTCTAACTGAAGCTTTCTTT. Translated: CASSPPGGLTEAFF. The gene calls are TRBV28 and TRBJ1-1; tentatively, D is TRBD1 (5 bases). This CDR3 is built from 14 residues. Looked up from germline, CDR1 is MDHEN and CDR2 is SYDVKM. V was clipped by 5 bases and J by 5 bases, with 15 bases between them.

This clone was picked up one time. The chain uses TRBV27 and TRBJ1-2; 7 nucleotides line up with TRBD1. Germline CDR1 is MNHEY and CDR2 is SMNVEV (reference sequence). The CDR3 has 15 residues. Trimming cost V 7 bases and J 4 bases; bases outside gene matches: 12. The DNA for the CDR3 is TGTGCCAGCAAGCGAGGGACAGAAGGGACCTATGGCTACACCTTC. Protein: CASKRGTEGTYGYTF.

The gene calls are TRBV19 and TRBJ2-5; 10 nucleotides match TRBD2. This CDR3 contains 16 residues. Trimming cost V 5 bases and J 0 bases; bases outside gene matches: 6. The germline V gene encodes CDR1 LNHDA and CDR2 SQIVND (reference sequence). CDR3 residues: CASSLWTSGDQETQYF. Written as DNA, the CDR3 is TGTGCCAGTAGTCTCTGGACTAGCGGTGACCAAGAGACCCAGTACTTC.

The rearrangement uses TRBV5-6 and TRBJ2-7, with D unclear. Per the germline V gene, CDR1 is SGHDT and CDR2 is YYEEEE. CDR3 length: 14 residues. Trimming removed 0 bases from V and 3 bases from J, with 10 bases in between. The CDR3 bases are TGTGCCAGCAGCTTGGTACAACAAAACTACGAGCAGTACTTC. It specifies CASSLVQQNYEQYF.

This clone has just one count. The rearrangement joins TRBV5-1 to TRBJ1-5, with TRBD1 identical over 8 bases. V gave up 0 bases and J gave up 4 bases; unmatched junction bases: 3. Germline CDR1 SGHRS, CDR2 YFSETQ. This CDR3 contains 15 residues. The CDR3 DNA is TGCGCCAGCAGCTTGGATACAGGGGGGAATCAGCCCCAGCATTTT. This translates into CASSLDTGGNQPQHF. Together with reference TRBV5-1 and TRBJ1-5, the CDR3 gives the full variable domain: KAGVTQTPRYLIKTRGQQVTLSCSPISGHRSVSWYQQTPGQGLQFLFEYFSETQRNKGNFPGRFSGRQFSNSRSEMNVSTLELGDSALYLCASSLDTGGNQPQHFGDGTRLSIL.

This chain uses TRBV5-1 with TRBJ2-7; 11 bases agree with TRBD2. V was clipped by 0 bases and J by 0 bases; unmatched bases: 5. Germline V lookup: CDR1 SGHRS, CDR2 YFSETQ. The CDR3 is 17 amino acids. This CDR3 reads CASSLVPSGRISYEQYF. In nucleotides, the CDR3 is TGCGCCAGCAGCTTGGTGCCTAGCGGGAGGATCTCCTACGAGCAGTACTTC.